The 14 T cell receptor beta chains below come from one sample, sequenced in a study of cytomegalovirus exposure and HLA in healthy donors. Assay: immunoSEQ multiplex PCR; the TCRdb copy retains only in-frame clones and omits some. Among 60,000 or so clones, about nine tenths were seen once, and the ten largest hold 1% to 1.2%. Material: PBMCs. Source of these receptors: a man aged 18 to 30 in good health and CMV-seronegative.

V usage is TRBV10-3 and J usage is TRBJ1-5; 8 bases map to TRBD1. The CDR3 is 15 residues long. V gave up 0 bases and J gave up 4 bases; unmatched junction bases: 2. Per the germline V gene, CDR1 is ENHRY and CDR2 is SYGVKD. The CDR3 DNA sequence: TGTGCCATCAGTGAGTCAAACAGGGGGAATCAGCCCCAGCATTTT. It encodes CAISESNRGNQPQHF.

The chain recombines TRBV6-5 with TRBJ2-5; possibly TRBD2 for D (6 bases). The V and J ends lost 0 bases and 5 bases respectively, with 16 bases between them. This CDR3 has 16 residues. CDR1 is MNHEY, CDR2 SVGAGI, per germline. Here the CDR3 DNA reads TGTGCCAGCAGTTACTCGAGTACGGGGGTCGTGGAGACCCAGTACTTC. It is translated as CASSYSSTGVVETQYF.

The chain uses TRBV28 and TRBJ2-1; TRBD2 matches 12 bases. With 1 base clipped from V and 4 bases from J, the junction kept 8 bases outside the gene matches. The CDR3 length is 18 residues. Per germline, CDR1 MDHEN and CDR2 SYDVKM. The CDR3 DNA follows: TGTGCCAGCAGTTTATCCTTCCGACTAGCGGGAGAGTACAATGAGCAGTTCTTC. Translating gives CASSLSFRLAGEYNEQFF.

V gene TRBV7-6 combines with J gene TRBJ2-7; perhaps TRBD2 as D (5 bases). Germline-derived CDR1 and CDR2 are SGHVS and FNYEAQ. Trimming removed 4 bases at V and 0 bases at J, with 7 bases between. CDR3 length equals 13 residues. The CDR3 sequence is CASSSSPSYEQYF. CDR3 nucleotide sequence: TGTGCCAGCAGCTCTAGCCCCTCCTACGAGCAGTACTTC.

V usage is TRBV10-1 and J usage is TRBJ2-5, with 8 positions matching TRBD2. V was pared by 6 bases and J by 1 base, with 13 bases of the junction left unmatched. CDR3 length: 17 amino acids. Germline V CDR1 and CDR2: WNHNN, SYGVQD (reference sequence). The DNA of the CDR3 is TGCGCCAGCAGCGGGGGGGGCGGAGTAAACCCCCAAGAGACCCAGTACTTC. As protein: CASSGGGGVNPQETQYF.

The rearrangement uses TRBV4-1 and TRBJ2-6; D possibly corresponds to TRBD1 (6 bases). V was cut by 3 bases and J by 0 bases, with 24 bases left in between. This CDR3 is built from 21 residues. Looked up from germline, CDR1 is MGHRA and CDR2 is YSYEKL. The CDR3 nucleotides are TGCGCCAGCAGCCAGGCCCTCCTTGCAGGGGCTTTTATCTCTGGGGCCAACGTCCTGACTTTC. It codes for CASSQALLAGAFISGANVLTF.

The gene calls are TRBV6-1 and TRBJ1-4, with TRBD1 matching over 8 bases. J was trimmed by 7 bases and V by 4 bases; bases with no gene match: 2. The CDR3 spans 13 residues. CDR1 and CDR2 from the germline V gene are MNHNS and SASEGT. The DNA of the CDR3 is TGTGCCAGCAGTGCTCAGGGGGCTGAAAAACTGTTTTTT. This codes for CASSAQGAEKLFF.

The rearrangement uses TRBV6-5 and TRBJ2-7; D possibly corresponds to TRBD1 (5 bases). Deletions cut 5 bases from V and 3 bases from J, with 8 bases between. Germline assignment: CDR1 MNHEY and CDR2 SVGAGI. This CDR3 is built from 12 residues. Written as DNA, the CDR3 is TGTGCCAGCAGTGACAGAGTCTACGAGCAGTACTTC. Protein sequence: CASSDRVYEQYF.

The CDR3 here is CARWGPRGTDTQYF. The CDR3 DNA sequence: TGCGCACGGTGGGGGCCGCGAGGGACAGATACGCAGTATTTT. The chain combines TRBV23-1 with TRBJ2-3; possibly TRBD1 for D (6 bases). TRBV23-1 is labeled an ORF, and its function is uncertain. The CDR3 covers 14 residues.

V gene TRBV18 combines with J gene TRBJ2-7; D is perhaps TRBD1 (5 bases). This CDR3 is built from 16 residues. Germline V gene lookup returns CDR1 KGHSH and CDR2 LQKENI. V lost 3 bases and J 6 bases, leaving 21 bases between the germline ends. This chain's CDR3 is CASSPALMARGPEQYF. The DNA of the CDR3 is TGTGCCAGCTCACCGGCTCTAATGGCAAGGGGCCCCGAGCAGTACTTC.

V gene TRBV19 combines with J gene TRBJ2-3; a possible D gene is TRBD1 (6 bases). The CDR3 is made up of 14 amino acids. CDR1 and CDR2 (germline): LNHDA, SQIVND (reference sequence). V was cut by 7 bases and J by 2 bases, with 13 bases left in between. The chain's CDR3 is CASTTTGTTDTQYF. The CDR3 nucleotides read TGTGCCAGTACCACTACAGGGACCACAGATACGCAGTATTTT.

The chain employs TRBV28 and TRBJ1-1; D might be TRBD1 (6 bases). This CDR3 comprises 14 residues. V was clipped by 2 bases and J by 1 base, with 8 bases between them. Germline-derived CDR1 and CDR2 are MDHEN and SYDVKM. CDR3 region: CASSLGGANTEAFF. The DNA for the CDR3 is TGTGCCAGCAGTTTAGGGGGGGCGAACACTGAAGCTTTCTTT.

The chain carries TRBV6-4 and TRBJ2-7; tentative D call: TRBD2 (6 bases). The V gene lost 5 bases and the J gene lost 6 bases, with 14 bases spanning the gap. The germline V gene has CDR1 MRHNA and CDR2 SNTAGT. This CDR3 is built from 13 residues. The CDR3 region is CASSRDWSGEQYF. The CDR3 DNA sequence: TGTGCCAGCAGTCGGGACTGGTCGGGCGAGCAGTACTTC.

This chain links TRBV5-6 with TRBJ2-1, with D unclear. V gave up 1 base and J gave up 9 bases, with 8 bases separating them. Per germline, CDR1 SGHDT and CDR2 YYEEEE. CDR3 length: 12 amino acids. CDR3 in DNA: TGTGCCAGCAGCTTGAGTTCGGTTGAGCAGTTCTTC. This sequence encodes CASSLSSVEQFF.